Listed below are T cell receptor beta chains from one sample, sequenced in a study of Tregs in tolerant kidney transplant recipients. Libraries were prepared by immunoSEQ multiplex PCR; TCRdb keeps only in-frame clonotypes and omits some of them. The sample holds approximately 30,000 clones; 82% are singletons and the top ten take 2% to 2.5%. Their antigen targets remain unknown. The specimen sequenced was Tregs from blood cultured with allogeneic cells. The receptor source for this set is a human donor in good health. Each CDR3 is given with its conserved first and last residue. The order of the fields is clone size, D gene, V gene, J gene, CDR3 protein, CDR3 DNA. The D gene is left open where the match is weak. The listing skips clone size in some rows; elsewhere it reads once, few, many or a size class.

>NA|TRBD1|TRBV6-6|TRBJ1-4
CASSYSGQSNEKLFF
TGTGCCAGCAGTTACTCGGGACAGTCTAATGAAAAACTGTTTTTT
>NA|TRBD1|TRBV29-1|TRBJ1-6
CSVIGTVGNSPLHF
TGCAGCGTCATCGGGACAGTGGGTAATTCACCCCTCCACTTT
>once|TRBD2|TRBV4-2|TRBJ2-1
CASSQDQTSFNEQFF
TGTGCCAGCAGCCAAGATCAGACTAGCTTCAATGAGCAGTTCTTC
>NA|TRBD1|TRBV4-2|TRBJ2-7
CASSREGAASSYEQYF
TGTGCCAGCAGCCGCGAGGGGGCGGCTAGCTCCTACGAGCAGTACTTC
>NA|NA|TRBV7-2|TRBJ2-2
CASSLVAAAGELFF
TGTGCCAGCAGCTTAGTAGCTGCGGCCGGGGAGCTGTTTTTT
>NA|NA|TRBV6-6|TRBJ1-4
CATARRSREKLFF
TGTGCCACCGCCCGCCGGTCTCGTGAAAAACTGTTTTTT
>NA|NA|TRBV5-6|TRBJ2-7
CASSVGGANEQYF
TGTGCCAGCAGCGTTGGTGGGGCCAACGAGCAGTACTTC
>NA|NA|TRBV12-5|TRBJ2-1
CASGLPQGLYNEQFF
TGTGCTAGTGGTTTGCCCCAGGGACTCTACAATGAGCAGTTCTTC
>NA|NA|TRBV7-3|TRBJ2-3
CASSPRQSSTDTQYF
TGTGCCAGCAGCCCTCGACAGAGTAGCACAGATACGCAGTATTTT
>once|NA|TRBV30|TRBJ1-3
CAWSVRVTTGNTIYF
TGTGCCTGGAGTGTAAGAGTTACAACTGGAAACACCATATATTTT
>NA|NA|TRBV27|TRBJ1-5
CASSSLDRINQPQHF
TGTGCCAGCAGTTCTCTCGACCGAATCAATCAGCCCCAGCATTTT
>NA|TRBD2|TRBV11-2|TRBJ2-7
CASSLFASGTYEQYF
TGTGCCAGCAGCTTGTTTGCTAGCGGTACCTACGAGCAGTACTTC
>few|TRBD1|TRBV5-4|TRBJ1-4
CASSSGQGLTNEKLFF
TGTGCCAGCAGCTCCGGACAGGGACTAACTAATGAAAAACTGTTTTTT
>NA|NA|TRBV11-2|TRBJ2-1
CASSLVRAHEQFF
TGTGCCAGCAGCTTAGTACGGGCCCATGAGCAGTTCTTC
>few|TRBD2|TRBV9|TRBJ2-3
CASSVGASGDTDTQYF
TGTGCCAGCAGCGTAGGGGCTAGCGGGGACACAGATACGCAGTATTTT
>NA|TRBD2|TRBV5-4|TRBJ2-3
CASRRLAGTDTQYF
TGTGCCAGCAGACGACTAGCGGGCACAGATACGCAGTATTTT
>NA|NA|TRBV2|TRBJ2-1
CASSESVAGTYNEQFF
TGTGCCAGCAGTGAATCGGTTGCGGGGACCTACAATGAGCAGTTCTTC
>NA|NA|TRBV4-1|TRBJ1-1
CASSQVDMGFLNSEAFF
TGCGCCAGCAGCCAAGTTGATATGGGATTTTTGAATTCTGAAGCTTTCTTT
>NA|NA|TRBV6-6|TRBJ1-3
CASSPTPNTIYF
TGTGCCAGCAGTCCTACCCCAAACACCATATATTTT
>NA|NA|TRBV18|TRBJ2-6
CASSPFGANVLTF
TGTGCCAGCTCACCCTTTGGGGCCAACGTCCTGACTTTC
>few|NA|TRBV7-9|TRBJ1-5
CASSPGVDNQPQHF
TGTGCCAGCAGCCCAGGGGTGGACAATCAGCCCCAGCATTTT
>NA|NA|TRBV29-1|TRBJ2-3
CSVGRGVGDTQYF
TGCAGCGTTGGTAGGGGGGTGGGAGATACGCAGTATTTT
>few|NA|TRBV2|TRBJ2-1
CASQPPADSYNEQFF
TGTGCCAGCCAGCCACCAGCGGACTCCTACAATGAGCAGTTCTTC
>NA|TRBD1|TRBV18|TRBJ1-5
CASSADRGWGQPQHF
TGTGCCAGCTCAGCGGACAGGGGATGGGGTCAGCCCCAGCATTTT
>NA|NA|TRBV4-2|TRBJ2-1
CASSQQDGGEQFF
TGTGCCAGCAGCCAACAGGACGGTGGGGAGCAGTTCTTC
>NA|NA|TRBV5-4|TRBJ1-1
CASSAPGGGDAFF
TGTGCCAGCAGCGCCCCTGGTGGGGGGGACGCTTTCTTT
>NA|NA|TRBV5-5|TRBJ2-7
CASSLQGLDYEQYF
TGTGCCAGCAGCCTCCAGGGGTTAGACTACGAGCAGTACTTC
>NA|NA|TRBV6-5|TRBJ1-1
CASSYRGRTEAFF
TGTGCCAGCAGTTACAGGGGGAGGACTGAAGCTTTCTTT
>NA|NA|TRBV27|TRBJ2-3
CASSPWTSSVPADTQYF
TGTGCCAGCAGTCCTTGGACCAGCTCTGTCCCCGCAGATACGCAGTATTTT
>NA|NA|TRBV30|TRBJ2-1
CACTQYNEQFF
TGTGCCTGCACCCAGTACAATGAGCAGTTCTTC
>NA|NA|TRBV18|TRBJ1-2
CASSPDSEDGYTF
TGTGCCAGCTCTCCGGACAGTGAGGATGGCTACACCTTC
>NA|NA|TRBV5-6|TRBJ2-7
CASSLVRGKGEQYF
TGTGCCAGCAGCTTGGTTCGTGGTAAGGGCGAGCAGTACTTC
>NA|NA|TRBV2|TRBJ2-1
CASMFTLTYNEQFF
TGTGCCAGCATGTTTACCCTGACCTACAATGAGCAGTTCTTC
>NA|NA|TRBV10-3|TRBJ2-1
CATQRGISYNEQFF
TGTGCCACCCAGAGGGGGATCTCCTACAATGAGCAGTTCTTC
>few|NA|TRBV4-1|TRBJ2-3
CASSHTGTLFTDTQYF
TGCGCCAGCAGCCACACCGGGACTCTTTTCACAGATACGCAGTATTTT
>NA|NA|TRBV5-1|TRBJ2-1
CASSFTWENNEQFF
TGCGCCAGCAGCTTTACCTGGGAAAACAATGAGCAGTTCTTC
>NA|NA|TRBV19|TRBJ2-2
CASSTGLMNTGELFF
TGTGCCAGTAGTACGGGACTTATGAACACCGGGGAGCTGTTTTTT
>NA|NA|TRBV19|TRBJ1-5
CASSIANGGGYQPQHF
TGTGCCAGTAGTATTGCTAACGGAGGCGGTTATCAGCCCCAGCATTTT
>NA|NA|TRBV25-1|TRBJ1-2
CASSPGLIVGF
TGTGCCAGCAGCCCGGGGTTAATTGTTGGATTC
>NA|TRBD1|TRBV19|TRBJ1-2
CASSTGQGGYGYTF
TGTGCCAGTAGTACGGGACAGGGAGGCTATGGCTACACCTTC
>NA|NA|TRBV7-9|TRBJ2-5
CASSRGLAQETQYF
TGTGCCAGCAGCCGAGGACTGGCCCAAGAGACCCAGTACTTC
>NA|NA|TRBV4-3|TRBJ1-2
CASSQGWGITDGYTF
TGCGCCAGCAGCCAAGGGTGGGGTATAACCGATGGCTACACCTTC
>NA|NA|TRBV7-8|TRBJ2-3
CASSSQGHTDTQYF
TGTGCCAGCAGCTCCCAGGGGCACACAGATACGCAGTATTTT
>NA|TRBD1|TRBV6-5|TRBJ2-5
CASRGTGWETQYF
TGTGCCAGCAGGGGGACAGGGTGGGAGACCCAGTACTTC
>few|NA|TRBV15|TRBJ2-7
CATSRDLGGDEQYF
TGTGCCACCAGCAGAGATTTAGGAGGGGACGAGCAGTACTTC
>NA|TRBD2|TRBV14|TRBJ2-3
CASSPGTSLITDTQYF
TGTGCCAGCAGCCCCGGGACTAGCCTCATCACAGATACGCAGTATTTT
>NA|TRBD1|TRBV2|TRBJ2-5
CASSRQGGETQYF
TGTGCCAGCAGTCGACAGGGGGGGGAGACCCAGTACTTC
>NA|NA|TRBV7-9|TRBJ1-1
CASSASTAEAFF
TGTGCCAGCTCTGCCTCTACGGCTGAAGCTTTCTTT
>NA|NA|TRBV7-2|TRBJ2-4
CASSLVGQGTGYSQYF
TGTGCCAGCAGCTTAGTTGGGCAGGGAACTGGGTACAGTCAGTACTTC
>NA|NA|TRBV19|TRBJ1-2
CASSRDMSYGYTF
TGTGCCAGTAGTAGGGACATGAGCTATGGCTACACCTTC
>NA|NA|TRBV21-1|TRBJ2-5
CASSSYRGPETQYF
TGTGCCAGCAGCAGCTACAGGGGCCCCGAGACCCAGTACTTC
>NA|NA|TRBV30|TRBJ2-3
CAWSVSEWQTQYF
TGTGCCTGGAGTGTATCGGAGTGGCAGACGCAGTATTTT
>NA|NA|TRBV7-2|TRBJ2-5
CASSLGGRMRGTQYF
TGTGCCAGCAGCTTAGGGGGACGGATGAGAGGGACCCAGTACTTC
>few|NA|TRBV21-1|TRBJ2-7
CASSREAPSGGAGNEQYF
TGTGCCAGCAGCCGCGAAGCCCCTAGCGGGGGTGCTGGGAACGAGCAGTACTTC
>NA|NA|TRBV7-3|TRBJ1-1
CASSSDRNTEAFF
TGTGCCAGCAGTTCGGACAGGAACACTGAAGCTTTCTTT